These T cell receptor beta chains were read from a single sample in a study of blood T cell repertoires in COVID-19. Here immunoSEQ multiplex PCR was the method, and the copy in TCRdb shows in-frame clones only, minus some. The sample consists of 180,000 or so clones, over 70% of them appearing once. Sequencing input: PBMCs or T cells enriched from blood (not recorded which). The receptors derive from a man aged 60 to 69 who had been exposed to COVID-19. The CDR3 runs from the conserved cysteine through the conserved F or W. The D gene is left open where the match is weak. Clone size, where shown, is once, few, many, or a class for clones that have expanded.

clone size,J gene,D gene,V gene,CDR3 DNA,CDR3 protein
NA,TRBJ1-1,TRBD1,TRBV5-4,TGTGCCAGCAGCATGGACAGGGTCCGTTCTCCCGCGGACACTGAAGCTTTCTTT,CASSMDRVRSPADTEAFF
NA,TRBJ2-7,TRBD1,TRBV30,TGTGCCTGGAGCCGGGGACAGCCAACCTACGAGCAGTACTTC,CAWSRGQPTYEQYF
NA,TRBJ1-1,TRBD1,TRBV19,TGTGCCAGTAGTCAGGACAGGGCCATGGGTGAAGCTTTCTTT,CASSQDRAMGEAFF
NA,TRBJ1-1,NA,TRBV12-3/TRBV12-4,TGTGCCAGCAGCCTACAGGAGAACACTGAAGCTTTCTTT,CASSLQENTEAFF
NA,TRBJ2-1,TRBD1,TRBV19,TGTGCCAGTAGTATTCTGACAGGGGTTGGCAATGAGCAGTTCTTC,CASSILTGVGNEQFF
NA,TRBJ2-1,TRBD2,TRBV6-5,TGTGCCAGCAGCCGACGGGAGGCCTACAATGAGCAGTTCTTC,CASSRREAYNEQFF
NA,TRBJ1-5,TRBD1,TRBV24-1,TGTGCCACCGGCGGGGGGACAGGGGCTTCCCAGCCCCAGCATTTT,CATGGGTGASQPQHF
NA,TRBJ1-2,NA,TRBV6-5,TGTGCCAGCAGGGGGGCAGGGGCTGGTGGCTACATCTTC,CASRGAGAGGYIF
NA,TRBJ1-5,NA,TRBV19,TGTGCCAGTAGTATAGCAGGGTCCGGCAATCAGCCCCAGCATTTT,CASSIAGSGNQPQHF
NA,TRBJ1-2,NA,TRBV7-9,TGTGCCAGCAGCTTACAGGGAAACTATGGCTACACCTTC,CASSLQGNYGYTF
NA,TRBJ1-1,TRBD1,TRBV5-1,TGCGCCAGCAGCTTTGGGAGCAGGGGGCCCACTGAAGCTTTCTTT,CASSFGSRGPTEAFF
many,TRBJ2-5,NA,TRBV6-1,TGTGCCAGCAGTGGGGCCGCGGGACAGCTCGAGACCCAGTACTTC,CASSGAAGQLETQYF
NA,TRBJ2-3,TRBD1,TRBV11-2,TGTGCCAGCAGCTTAGATTTGGGGACAGGGGAGATCGATACGCAGTATTTT,CASSLDLGTGEIDTQYF
NA,TRBJ1-1,NA,TRBV19,TGTGCCAGTACGTTAGGGCAGGGCTACACTGAAGCTTTCTTT,CASTLGQGYTEAFF
NA,TRBJ2-7,TRBD2,TRBV7-9,TGTGCCAGCAGCTTAGCTTTCGGGACTAGAACTAGCGAGCAGTACTTC,CASSLAFGTRTSEQYF
NA,TRBJ2-1,TRBD2,TRBV30,TGTGCCTTGGAGGGGCCTAGCGGTTACAATGAGCAGTTCTTC,CALEGPSGYNEQFF
few,TRBJ2-7,TRBD1,TRBV11-3,TGTGCCAGCAGTTTCGGCAGGGGGCGGTACGAGCAGTACTTC,CASSFGRGRYEQYF
NA,TRBJ2-3,TRBD2,TRBV19,TGTGCCAGTAGTGTGAGACTAGCGGGCATCACAGATACGCAGTATTTT,CASSVRLAGITDTQYF
NA,TRBJ2-3,NA,TRBV4-1,TGCGCCAGCAGCCCGACATATCCGCCAGATACGCAGTATTTT,CASSPTYPPDTQYF
few,TRBJ2-7,NA,TRBV7-8,TGTGCCAGCAGCTCTCGGGGGGAGCAGTACTTC,CASSSRGEQYF
NA,TRBJ2-3,TRBD2,TRBV18,TGTGCCAGCTCACCTAGCGGGAGGGCCATTCGGGTTACGCAGTATTTT,CASSPSGRAIRVTQYF
NA,TRBJ2-3,TRBD1,TRBV2,TGTGCCAGCAGCGGGACAGGGGGCCTCACAGATACGCAGTATTTT,CASSGTGGLTDTQYF
NA,TRBJ2-2,NA,TRBV19,TGTGCCAGTAGTGGTTGGCGGGCCTCCACCGGGGAGCTGTTTTTT,CASSGWRASTGELFF